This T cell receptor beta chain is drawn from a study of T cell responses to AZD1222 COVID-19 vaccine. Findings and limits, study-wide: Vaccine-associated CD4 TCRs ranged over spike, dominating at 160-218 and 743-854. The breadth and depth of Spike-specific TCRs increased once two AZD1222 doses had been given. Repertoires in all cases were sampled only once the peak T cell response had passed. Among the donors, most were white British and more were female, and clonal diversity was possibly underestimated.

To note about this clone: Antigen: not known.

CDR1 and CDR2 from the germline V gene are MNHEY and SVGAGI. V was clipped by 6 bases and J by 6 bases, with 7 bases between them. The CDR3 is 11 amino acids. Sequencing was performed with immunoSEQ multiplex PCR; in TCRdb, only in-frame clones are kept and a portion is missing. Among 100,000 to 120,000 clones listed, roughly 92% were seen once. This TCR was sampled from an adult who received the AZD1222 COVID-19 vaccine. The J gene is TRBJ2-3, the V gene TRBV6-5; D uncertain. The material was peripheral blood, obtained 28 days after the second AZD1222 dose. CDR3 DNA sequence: TGTGCCAGCAGCCGTTCGGATACGCAGTATTTT. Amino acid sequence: CASSRSDTQYF.